A selection of T cell receptor beta chains follows, all from one sample in a study of neoadjuvant anti-PD-1 for oral cavity cancer. TCRdb's copy holds only in-frame clones and misses some; the assay was immunoSEQ multiplex PCR. The sample has about 9,000 clones, over 50% seen once; the top ten hold about 8.6%. The source material was tumor tissue, sampled before nivolumab (anti-PD-1) treatment. The receptors shown here come from a person aged 35-79 years with oral cavity squamous cell carcinoma. Both conserved end residues are part of each CDR3. A D gene is named only where the DNA matches it firmly. Clone size is stated in some rows and not others, as once, few, many or a class when expanded.

d_gene: TRBD2; len: 17; abundance: NA; v_gene: TRBV6-1; j_gene: TRBJ2-1; CDR3nt: TGTGCCAGCAGTGAACCCCTGGCGGGAGGGCCTATCAGTGAGCAGTTCTTC; CDR3aa: CASSEPLAGGPISEQFF
d_gene: NA; len: 13; abundance: NA; v_gene: TRBV2; j_gene: TRBJ1-6; CDR3nt: TGTGCCAGCATTGTCCGGGATAATTCACCCCTCCACTTT; CDR3aa: CASIVRDNSPLHF
d_gene: TRBD2; len: 15; abundance: NA; v_gene: TRBV29-1; j_gene: TRBJ2-3; CDR3nt: TGCAGCGTTGAAGGGAGCGGGGGCAAGTTAGATACGCAGTATTTT; CDR3aa: CSVEGSGGKLDTQYF
d_gene: TRBD1; len: 13; abundance: NA; v_gene: TRBV2; j_gene: TRBJ2-5; CDR3nt: TGTGCCAGCAGTCAGGACAGGGCTGAGACCCAGTACTTC; CDR3aa: CASSQDRAETQYF
d_gene: NA; len: 13; abundance: NA; v_gene: TRBV29-1; j_gene: TRBJ1-2; CDR3nt: TGCAGCGTTTGGGGGGCGGTAGACTATGGCTACACCTTC; CDR3aa: CSVWGAVDYGYTF
d_gene: TRBD2; len: 14; abundance: NA; v_gene: TRBV30; j_gene: TRBJ2-7; CDR3nt: TGTGCCTGGATACCGACTAGCGGGTCCTACGAGCAGTACTTC; CDR3aa: CAWIPTSGSYEQYF
d_gene: NA; len: 14; abundance: few; v_gene: TRBV5-5; j_gene: TRBJ2-7; CDR3nt: TGTGCCAGCAGCTTGGCCGGGCAGACTTACGAGCAGTACTTC; CDR3aa: CASSLAGQTYEQYF
d_gene: TRBD1; len: 15; abundance: NA; v_gene: TRBV7-8; j_gene: TRBJ1-2; CDR3nt: TGTGCCAGCAGCAACAGGGACAGGGGGTTTTATGGCTACACCTTC; CDR3aa: CASSNRDRGFYGYTF
d_gene: NA; len: 15; abundance: NA; v_gene: TRBV19; j_gene: TRBJ1-4; CDR3nt: TGTGCCAGTAGTACAGGGACTGCAACTAATGAAAAACTGTTTTTT; CDR3aa: CASSTGTATNEKLFF
d_gene: NA; len: 14; abundance: few; v_gene: TRBV5-1; j_gene: TRBJ1-2; CDR3nt: TGCGCCAGCAGCTTGGCAGGAGGGGACTATGGCTACACCTTC; CDR3aa: CASSLAGGDYGYTF
d_gene: NA; len: 13; abundance: NA; v_gene: TRBV27; j_gene: TRBJ1-1; CDR3nt: TGTGCCAGCAGTTTTCAGGTGAACACTGAAGCTTTCTTT; CDR3aa: CASSFQVNTEAFF
d_gene: TRBD1; len: 15; abundance: NA; v_gene: TRBV18; j_gene: TRBJ2-7; CDR3nt: TGTGCCAGCTCCCCGGGTGGGACAGGATCCTACGAGCAGTACTTC; CDR3aa: CASSPGGTGSYEQYF
d_gene: TRBD2; len: 15; abundance: NA; v_gene: TRBV6-5; j_gene: TRBJ2-7; CDR3nt: TGTGCCAGCAGACGGACTAGCGGGGCCTCCTACGAGCAGTACTTC; CDR3aa: CASRRTSGASYEQYF
d_gene: NA; len: 12; abundance: NA; v_gene: TRBV28; j_gene: TRBJ2-7; CDR3nt: TGTGCCAGCACCAAGCTCAAATACGAGCAGTACTTC; CDR3aa: CASTKLKYEQYF
d_gene: NA; len: 16; abundance: few; v_gene: TRBV5-1; j_gene: TRBJ1-6; CDR3nt: TGCGCCAGCAGCCTATTGCCGGTACAGTCGAATTCACCCCTCCACTTT; CDR3aa: CASSLLPVQSNSPLHF
d_gene: NA; len: 13; abundance: NA; v_gene: TRBV29-1; j_gene: TRBJ1-2; CDR3nt: TGCAGCGTTGGGGGAGGGGAGGGTTATGGCTACACCTTC; CDR3aa: CSVGGGEGYGYTF
d_gene: NA; len: 15; abundance: once; v_gene: TRBV9; j_gene: TRBJ2-5; CDR3nt: TGTGCCAGCAGCCTGGCCCGGAGTCCCCAAGAGACCCAGTACTTC; CDR3aa: CASSLARSPQETQYF
d_gene: NA; len: 12; abundance: NA; v_gene: TRBV7-2; j_gene: TRBJ1-5; CDR3nt: TGTGCCAGCAGCTTAGACCTTCCGCCCCAGCATTTT; CDR3aa: CASSLDLPPQHF
d_gene: TRBD1; len: 13; abundance: few; v_gene: TRBV6-1; j_gene: TRBJ2-5; CDR3nt: TGTGCCAGCAAAATACAGGGGGGTGAGACCCAGTACTTC; CDR3aa: CASKIQGGETQYF
d_gene: NA; len: 13; abundance: NA; v_gene: TRBV5-1; j_gene: TRBJ1-1; CDR3nt: TGCGCCAGCAGCTTGATCGGGAACACTGAAGCTTTCTTT; CDR3aa: CASSLIGNTEAFF
d_gene: TRBD1; len: 15; abundance: few; v_gene: TRBV19; j_gene: TRBJ1-2; CDR3nt: TGTGCCAGTAGTATAGATTCACAGGGGAGAAGAGGCTACACCTTC; CDR3aa: CASSIDSQGRRGYTF
d_gene: NA; len: 13; abundance: few; v_gene: TRBV6-1; j_gene: TRBJ1-2; CDR3nt: TGTGCCAGCAGGGACGACAGTTACTATGGCTACACCTTC; CDR3aa: CASRDDSYYGYTF
d_gene: NA; len: 13; abundance: NA; v_gene: TRBV7-3; j_gene: TRBJ1-1; CDR3nt: TGTGCCAGCAGCCTACAGGGGAACACTGAAGCTTTCTTT; CDR3aa: CASSLQGNTEAFF
d_gene: NA; len: 15; abundance: NA; v_gene: TRBV19; j_gene: TRBJ1-5; CDR3nt: TGTGCCAGTAATAGATTAGGGACCGGCAATCAGCCCCAGCATTTT; CDR3aa: CASNRLGTGNQPQHF
d_gene: TRBD2; len: 16; abundance: few; v_gene: TRBV6-4; j_gene: TRBJ2-7; CDR3nt: TGTGCCAGCAGTGAAAGCCCTAGCGGGAGGGCCTACGAGCAGTACTTC; CDR3aa: CASSESPSGRAYEQYF
d_gene: NA; len: 16; abundance: NA; v_gene: TRBV7-2; j_gene: TRBJ1-1; CDR3nt: TGTGCCAGCAGCTTAGATATCCGGGTAGGCGACACTGAAGCTTTCTTT; CDR3aa: CASSLDIRVGDTEAFF
d_gene: NA; len: 18; abundance: once; v_gene: TRBV27; j_gene: TRBJ2-3; CDR3nt: TGTGCCAGCAGGCCTGTGACGGGTGAGACTACTAGCACAGATACGCAGTATTTT; CDR3aa: CASRPVTGETTSTDTQYF
d_gene: NA; len: 16; abundance: NA; v_gene: TRBV28; j_gene: TRBJ1-1; CDR3nt: TGTGCCAGCAGTTTCAGGCCGGACGACCCGAACACTGAAGCTTTCTTT; CDR3aa: CASSFRPDDPNTEAFF
d_gene: TRBD2; len: 20; abundance: NA; v_gene: TRBV19; j_gene: TRBJ2-1; CDR3nt: TGTGCCAGTAGTTCCCGACCGGGACTAGCGGGGGAACGGGTCTACAATGAGCAGTTCTTC; CDR3aa: CASSSRPGLAGERVYNEQFF
d_gene: TRBD1; len: 15; abundance: NA; v_gene: TRBV2; j_gene: TRBJ1-6; CDR3nt: TGTGCCAGCAGTGCGTCCGGGACAGCTAATTCACCCCTCCACTTT; CDR3aa: CASSASGTANSPLHF
d_gene: TRBD1; len: 16; abundance: NA; v_gene: TRBV9; j_gene: TRBJ1-4; CDR3nt: TGTGCCAGCAGCCCTAATACAGGGGCGTATAATGAAAAACTGTTTTTT; CDR3aa: CASSPNTGAYNEKLFF
d_gene: NA; len: 16; abundance: few; v_gene: TRBV2; j_gene: TRBJ1-5; CDR3nt: TGTGCCAGCAGTGAAGGGGGGACTCGACGAGGTCAGCCCCAGCATTTT; CDR3aa: CASSEGGTRRGQPQHF
d_gene: NA; len: 15; abundance: medium-sized; v_gene: TRBV27; j_gene: TRBJ2-7; CDR3nt: TGTGCCAGCAGGAGTAATCCGGGGCCACCCTACGAGCAGTACTTC; CDR3aa: CASRSNPGPPYEQYF
d_gene: NA; len: 15; abundance: NA; v_gene: TRBV18; j_gene: TRBJ1-1; CDR3nt: TGTGCCAGCTCACCACCGATGGGGGGCGCGCCTGAAGCTTTCTTT; CDR3aa: CASSPPMGGAPEAFF
d_gene: TRBD1; len: 18; abundance: NA; v_gene: TRBV18; j_gene: TRBJ1-5; CDR3nt: TGTGCCAGCTCACTCGACAGGGTCCTGGGTTATAGCAATCAGCCCCAGCATTTT; CDR3aa: CASSLDRVLGYSNQPQHF
d_gene: NA; len: 14; abundance: NA; v_gene: TRBV6-5; j_gene: TRBJ1-1; CDR3nt: TGTGCCAGCAGTTACTCGGCGGGGAACACTGAAGCTTTCTTT; CDR3aa: CASSYSAGNTEAFF
d_gene: NA; len: 13; abundance: NA; v_gene: TRBV5-1; j_gene: TRBJ1-1; CDR3nt: TGCGCCAGCAGTAAGGACGGGAACACTGAAGCTTTCTTT; CDR3aa: CASSKDGNTEAFF
d_gene: NA; len: 12; abundance: NA; v_gene: TRBV27; j_gene: TRBJ2-3; CDR3nt: TGTGCCAGCAGTCCCCTAGGGGATACGCAGTATTTT; CDR3aa: CASSPLGDTQYF
d_gene: NA; len: 17; abundance: NA; v_gene: TRBV5-1; j_gene: TRBJ2-2; CDR3nt: TGCGCCAGCAGCTTGGTCGGCCAGGGGGGTGTCACCGGGGAGCTGTTTTTT; CDR3aa: CASSLVGQGGVTGELFF
d_gene: TRBD1; len: 13; abundance: NA; v_gene: TRBV30; j_gene: TRBJ1-2; CDR3nt: TGTGCCTGGGGAAGGACAGGGCCCGATGGCTACACCTTC; CDR3aa: CAWGRTGPDGYTF
d_gene: NA; len: 13; abundance: NA; v_gene: TRBV5-6; j_gene: TRBJ2-3; CDR3nt: TGTGCCAGCAGCTTAAGTTCCACAGATACGCAGTATTTT; CDR3aa: CASSLSSTDTQYF
d_gene: NA; len: 15; abundance: NA; v_gene: TRBV28; j_gene: TRBJ2-7; CDR3nt: TGTGCCAGCAGTCCCCGGGGGAATGGCCCCTACGAGCAGTACTTC; CDR3aa: CASSPRGNGPYEQYF
d_gene: NA; len: 16; abundance: NA; v_gene: TRBV5-1; j_gene: TRBJ1-6; CDR3nt: TGCGCCAGCAGCTTTTGGGGACGGTTTTATAATTCACCCCTCCACTTT; CDR3aa: CASSFWGRFYNSPLHF
d_gene: NA; len: 13; abundance: few; v_gene: TRBV6-1; j_gene: TRBJ1-1; CDR3nt: TGTGCCAGCAGTGAAACAGGGAACACTGAAGCTTTCTTT; CDR3aa: CASSETGNTEAFF
d_gene: NA; len: 13; abundance: NA; v_gene: TRBV30; j_gene: TRBJ1-5; CDR3nt: TGTGCCTGGAGTGAGACAGCTGATCAGCCCCAGCATTTT; CDR3aa: CAWSETADQPQHF
d_gene: NA; len: 13; abundance: NA; v_gene: TRBV5-1; j_gene: TRBJ2-3; CDR3nt: TGCGCCAGCAGCCCCGGCGGCACAGATACGCAGTATTTT; CDR3aa: CASSPGGTDTQYF
d_gene: TRBD1; len: 15; abundance: few; v_gene: TRBV15; j_gene: TRBJ1-3; CDR3nt: TGTGCCACCAGCAGAGATCTGACAGGGGGAAACACCATATATTTT; CDR3aa: CATSRDLTGGNTIYF
d_gene: NA; len: 12; abundance: NA; v_gene: TRBV28; j_gene: TRBJ1-3; CDR3nt: TGTGCCAGCTCCCCCCAGGGTAACACCATATATTTT; CDR3aa: CASSPQGNTIYF
d_gene: TRBD1; len: 15; abundance: few; v_gene: TRBV13; j_gene: TRBJ1-2; CDR3nt: TGTGCCAGCAGCCACGGGACAGGGGCTTCCTATGGCTACACCTTC; CDR3aa: CASSHGTGASYGYTF